A single sample is the source of the 15 T cell receptor beta chains below, sequenced in a study of T cell responses to AZD1222 COVID-19 vaccine. The method was immunoSEQ multiplex PCR; TCRdb's version includes in-frame clones alone and lacks a portion of them. The sample consists of 100,000 to 150,000 clones, about nine tenths of them appearing once. Sequences were derived from peripheral blood, sampled on day 0 of AZD1222 vaccination. Every receptor here comes from an adult in good health.

J is TRBJ2-1 and V is TRBV5-4, with a possible D match to TRBD2 (6 bases). The CDR3 has 12 residues. The germline V and J ends were trimmed by 0 bases and 9 bases, with 7 bases remaining between them. Germline CDR1 reads SGHNT; CDR2 reads YYREEE (reference sequence). The CDR3 coding sequence is TGTGCCAGCAGCTTGGAGCGGGCTGAGCAGTTCTTC. Translated: CASSLERAEQFF.

The rearrangement links TRBV19 to TRBJ1-2; TRBD1 aligns across 8 bases. The CDR3 has 13 amino acids. Per germline, CDR1 LNHDA and CDR2 SQIVND (reference sequence). J gave up 5 bases and V 9 bases, and 8 bases lay outside the gene matches. This CDR3 is CASRDGTGYGYTF. The CDR3 nucleotides read TGTGCCAGCCGGGACGGGACAGGATATGGCTACACCTTC.

The chain employs TRBV6-2 or TRBV6-3 and TRBJ2-3; unclear D gene. The CDR3 consists of 17 residues. The V gene lost 6 bases and the J gene lost 1 base, with 20 bases spanning the gap. Germline V gene sequence: CDR1 MNHEY, CDR2 SVGEGT. The DNA for the CDR3 is TGTGCCAGCAGCCTTACCTCGACTGTCCATCGCACAGATACGCAGTATTTT. Translated, it gives CASSLTSTVHRTDTQYF.

In its sample, this clone was seen a few times. This chain connects TRBV7-3 to TRBJ2-1; the D call may be TRBD1 or TRBD2 (5 bases each). V lost 3 bases, J lost 5 bases, and 8 bases lay in between. This CDR3 comprises 13 residues. In germline, CDR1 is SGHTA, CDR2 FQGTGA. The CDR3 is CASSFGADNEQFF. The CDR3 DNA reads TGTGCCAGCAGCTTCGGGGCTGACAATGAGCAGTTCTTC.

V and J are TRBV6-2 or TRBV6-3 and TRBJ2-7, with D perhaps TRBD1 (6 bases). Trimming left V 6 bases short and J 1 base short, with 19 bases between. Per the germline V gene, CDR1 is MNHEY and CDR2 is SVGEGT. This CDR3 has 16 amino acids. This CDR3 is CASSGAHGTPSYEQYF. The CDR3, as DNA: TGTGCCAGCAGCGGGGCTCACGGGACACCTTCCTACGAGCAGTACTTC.

J is TRBJ2-7 and V is TRBV7-9; D is perhaps TRBD1 or TRBD2 (5 bases each). V was cut by 5 bases and J by 0 bases, with 26 bases left in between. The CDR3 covers 19 residues. Per the germline V gene, CDR1 is SEHNR and CDR2 is FQNEAQ (reference sequence). The CDR3 sequence is CASSVPKTDRDRYSYEQYF. DNA of the CDR3: TGTGCCAGCAGCGTACCGAAGACAGACCGGGACCGATACTCCTACGAGCAGTACTTC. Full variable domain (rest looked up from reference TRBV7-9 and TRBJ2-7): DTGVSQNPRHKITKRGQNVTFRCDPISEHNRLYWYRQTLGQGPEFLTYFQNEAQLEKSRLLSDRFSAERPKGSFSTLEIQRTEQGDSAMYLCASSVPKTDRDRYSYEQYFGPGTRLTVT.

The chain recombines TRBV30 with TRBJ1-4; D not certain. The germline V gene encodes CDR1 GTSNPN and CDR2 SVGIG (reference sequence). This CDR3 contains 14 residues. V dropped 2 bases and J dropped 5 bases, with 12 bases sitting between them. The DNA of the CDR3 is TGTGCCTGGAGTCGGACCGACCTAAATGAAAAACTGTTTTTT. As protein: CAWSRTDLNEKLFF.

This clone was picked up a small number of times. The J gene is TRBJ2-7, the V gene TRBV9; D ambiguous. Germline V gene sequence: CDR1 SGDLS, CDR2 YYNGEE. The CDR3 runs to 13 residues. The germline V and J ends were trimmed by 4 bases and 7 bases, with 15 bases remaining between them. The DNA for the CDR3 is TGTGCCAGCAGCCTCAGGCCTACCGGAGAGCAGTACTTC. This encodes CASSLRPTGEQYF.

The chain links TRBV5-1 to TRBJ1-6; D gene ambiguous. CDR1 and CDR2 (germline): SGHRS, YFSETQ. This CDR3 spans 14 amino acids. V dropped 0 bases and J dropped 6 bases, with 7 bases sitting between them. CDR3 sequence reads: CASSLGALNSPLHF. The CDR3, as DNA: TGCGCCAGCAGCTTGGGGGCGCTTAATTCACCCCTCCACTTT.

V is TRBV5-8 and J is TRBJ1-1; D is ambiguous. There are 11 residues in the CDR3. CDR1 and CDR2 from the germline V gene are SGHTS and YDEGEE. V gave up 0 bases and J gave up 10 bases, with 7 bases separating them. Here the CDR3 DNA reads TGTGCCAGCAGCTTGGCCTCGGGAGCTTTCTTT. It yields the protein CASSLASGAFF.

This clone was detected only a few times. The V call is TRBV5-1, the J call TRBJ2-7; 7 bases line up with TRBD1. The germline V gene encodes CDR1 SGHRS and CDR2 YFSETQ. Losses at the gene ends were 0 bases for V and 6 bases for J; bases not matched to a gene: 3. The CDR3 runs 13 residues. This CDR3 is CASSLGDSFEQYF. The CDR3 coding sequence is TGCGCCAGCAGCTTGGGGGACAGTTTCGAGCAGTACTTC.

The chain employs TRBV9 and TRBJ2-3; TRBD2 matches at 10 bases. The V and J ends lost 3 bases and 0 bases, in that order; junction bases with no gene match: 10. The CDR3 has 18 amino acids. The germline V gene has CDR1 SGDLS and CDR2 YYNGEE. This CDR3 reads CASSASPASGGSTDTQYF. The CDR3 DNA reads as TGTGCCAGCAGCGCGTCGCCAGCTAGCGGGGGAAGCACAGATACGCAGTATTTT.

The chain links TRBV7-9 to TRBJ2-7, with D perhaps matching TRBD1 (6 bases). The CDR3 spans 13 residues. Trimming took 5 bases from V and 1 from J, leaving 9 bases between them. Germline V gene data show CDR1 as SEHNR and CDR2 as FQNEAQ (reference sequence). The CDR3: CASSPGQSYEQYF. The CDR3 nucleotides read TGTGCCAGCAGCCCCGGACAGTCCTACGAGCAGTACTTC. Using reference TRBV7-9 and TRBJ2-7 for the parts outside the CDR3, the full variable domain is DTGVSQNPRHKITKRGQNVTFRCDPISEHNRLYWYRQTLGQGPEFLTYFQNEAQLEKSRLLSDRFSAERPKGSFSTLEIQRTEQGDSAMYLCASSPGQSYEQYFGPGTRLTVT.

This clone was seen only once. This chain links TRBV14 with TRBJ1-1, with a weak D call TRBD1 (5 bases). V was clipped by 3 bases and J by 1 base, with 12 bases between them. The CDR3 is made up of 15 amino acids. CDR1 is SGHDN and CDR2 is FVKESK in the germline V gene. Here the CDR3 DNA reads TGTGCCAGCAGCCAGAAGACAGCTTGGAACACTGAAGCTTTCTTT. Translating it yields CASSQKTAWNTEAFF.

The chain has TRBV29-1 and TRBJ2-5; 7 bases are a match to TRBD2. CDR1 and CDR2 (germline): SQVTM, ANQGSEA. V lost 4 bases, J lost 1 base, and 6 bases stayed unmatched. This CDR3 is 14 amino acids long. This CDR3 reads CSVGRPGGQETQYF. For the CDR3, the DNA is TGCAGCGTTGGGCGGCCGGGGGGCCAAGAGACCCAGTACTTC.